Each of the 7 T cell receptor beta chains below was sequenced from the same sample in a study of T cell responses to AZD1222 COVID-19 vaccine. The protocol was immunoSEQ multiplex PCR, while the TCRdb copy is restricted to in-frame clones and leaves out a portion. The sample contains about 180,000 clones, 80% to 90% of which appear only once. The sample here was peripheral blood, taken 28 days after the second AZD1222 dose. These receptors originate from an adult who received the AZD1222 COVID-19 vaccine.

The V gene is TRBV15, the J gene TRBJ1-3; 7 bases fit TRBD1. Germline CDR1 reads LNHNV; CDR2 reads YYDKDF (reference sequence). CDR3 length equals 17 residues. With 3 bases clipped from V and 1 base from J, the junction kept 9 bases outside the gene matches. The CDR3 here is CATSSSRQGVSGNTIYF. In DNA, the CDR3 is TGTGCCACCAGCAGCAGTCGGCAGGGGGTTTCTGGAAACACCATATATTTT.

This sequence joins TRBV7-2 and TRBJ2-7; D is perhaps TRBD1 (6 bases). CDR3 length: 16 amino acids. Germline-derived CDR1 and CDR2 are SGHTA and FQGNSA. Trimming took off 1 base at V and 3 bases at J, with 16 bases between the two ends. The CDR3 coding sequence is TGTGCCAGCAGCTTAGATATATCCGGGACAAACTACGAGCAGTACTTC. Its translation: CASSLDISGTNYEQYF.

The chain combines TRBV19 with TRBJ2-5; D is unclear. CDR1 is LNHDA and CDR2 is SQIVND in the germline V gene (reference sequence). This CDR3 is built from 15 residues. V lost 6 bases, J lost 5 bases, and 19 bases lay in between. For the CDR3, the DNA is TGTGCCAGTAGCCTAAGGGCAGCCCAATCGGAGACCCAGTACTTC. Its translation is CASSLRAAQSETQYF.

The rearrangement uses TRBV7-9 and TRBJ1-1; 7 bases agree with TRBD1. This CDR3 has 13 residues. The ends lost 5 bases at V and 8 bases at J; junction bases unmatched: 8. The germline gives CDR1 SEHNR, CDR2 FQNEAQ (reference sequence). The CDR3 here is CASSINRDREAFF. CDR3 bases: TGTGCCAGCAGCATAAACCGGGACAGAGAAGCTTTCTTT.

The gene calls are TRBV19 and TRBJ2-1; 8 bases line up with TRBD1. V lost 1 base and J lost 13; bases outside the gene matches: 12. Looked up from germline, CDR1 is LNHDA and CDR2 is SQIVND (reference sequence). The CDR3 has 15 residues. The CDR3 DNA sequence: TGTGCCAGTAGTATAGTGCCAGGGGGCGCAAGGTCCCAGTTCTTC. It translates to CASSIVPGGARSQFF. The full variable domain, with the rest looked up from reference TRBV19 and TRBJ2-1, is DGGITQSPKYLFRKEGQNVTLSCEQNLNHDAMYWYRQDPGQGLRLIYYSQIVNDFQKGDIAEGYSVSREKKESFPLTVTSAQKNPTAFYLCASSIVPGGARSQFFGPGTRLTVL.

This chain links TRBV4-2 with TRBJ2-1, with TRBD2 identical over 14 bases. V dropped 3 bases and J dropped 6; count of bases not matched to a gene: 1. CDR1 and CDR2 (germline): LGHNA, YNFKEQ. CDR3 length: 15 residues. CDR3: CASSQTSGGANEQFF. Here the CDR3 DNA reads TGTGCCAGCAGCCAGACTAGCGGGGGGGCCAATGAGCAGTTCTTC.

The chain carries TRBV5-1 and TRBJ2-5; TRBD2 agrees at 10 bases. The CDR3 extends over 16 amino acids. Per germline, CDR1 SGHRS and CDR2 YFSETQ. V lost 0 bases to trimming and J lost 7 bases; unmatched junction nucleotides: 9. In nucleotides, the CDR3 is TGCGCCAGCAGCTTGGCGGAGCGGGGGGGCTTAGGGACCCAGTACTTC. This sequence encodes CASSLAERGGLGTQYF.